This T cell receptor beta chain was sequenced for a study of beta chain features in type 1 diabetes. In the study overall: Examination spanned around 110 million sorted cells from all samples. Whole-study findings and limits: All four CD4+ subsets of Type 1 diabetes patients contained TCRB CDR3s that were moderately but significantly shorter. Sequencing used cDNA, and cells with high TCR expression could therefore be over-represented.

Sequencing targeted expressed TCRB transcripts, as all isolated RNA had been reverse transcribed. The protocol was immunoSEQ multiplex PCR, while the TCRdb copy is restricted to in-frame clones and leaves out a portion. Of about 410,000 clones in the sample, 11% to 15% were seen once. Details on this clone: What it recognizes is unknown.

CD45RO/CCR7/CD25/CD127/CD95/CD27 sorting isolated CD4+ naive, central memory, regulatory and stem cell-like memory cells. Trimming cost V 4 bases and J 0 bases; bases outside gene matches: 2. CDR1 and CDR2 (germline): SGHTS, YDEGEE. The CDR3 covers 14 residues. This chain connects TRBV5-8 to TRBJ1-1, with TRBD1 identical over 8 bases. The sequence was obtained from a young man in good health. The sample comprised naive CD4+ T cells from blood. CDR3 DNA: TGTGCCAGCAGCCCGGACAGGGTGAACACTGAAGCTTTCTTT. Protein: CASSPDRVNTEAFF. Looking up the rest from reference TRBV5-8 and TRBJ1-1 gives the full variable domain: EAGVTQSPTHLIKTRGQQATLRCSPISGHTSVYWYQQALGLGLQFLLWYDEGEERNRGNFPPRFSGRQFPNYSSELNVNALELEDSALYLCASSPDRVNTEAFFGQGTRLTVV.